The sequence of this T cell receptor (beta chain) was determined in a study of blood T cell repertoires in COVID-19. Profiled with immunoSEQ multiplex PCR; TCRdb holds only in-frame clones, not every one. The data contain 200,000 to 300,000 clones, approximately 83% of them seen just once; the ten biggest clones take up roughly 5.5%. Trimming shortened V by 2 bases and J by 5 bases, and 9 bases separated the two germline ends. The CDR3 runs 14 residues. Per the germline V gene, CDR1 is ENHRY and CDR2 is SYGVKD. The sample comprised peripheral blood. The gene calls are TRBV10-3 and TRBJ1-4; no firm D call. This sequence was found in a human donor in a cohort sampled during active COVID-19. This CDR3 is CAISEGGFNEKLFF. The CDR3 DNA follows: TGTGCCATCAGTGAGGGAGGGTTCAATGAAAAACTGTTTTTT.